This TCR beta chain came from a study of blood T cell repertoires in COVID-19. Study background: T cells, B-cell-depleted T cells, or PBMCs provided the cDNA or gDNA that served as material.

The CDR3 loop spans 15 amino acids. Germline CDR1 is LGHDT and CDR2 is YNNKEL (reference sequence). The V end lost 4 bases, the J end lost 3 bases, and 16 bases lay between the germline ends. Data came from immunoSEQ multiplex PCR; TCRdb stores just in-frame clones and leaves some out. The sample records 150,000 or so clones, approximately 83% being singletons. This clone was seen just once. The gene calls are TRBV3-1 (or the pseudogene TRBV3-2) and TRBJ2-7; the D gene is possibly TRBD2 (6 bases). The origin of this receptor is an older man who had recovered from COVID-19. Sequencing was performed on peripheral blood. The DNA for the CDR3 is TGTGCCAGCAGCCGGTCCTCGCTCGGGGGCTACGAGCAGTACTTC. Its translation: CASSRSSLGGYEQYF.